Listed here is a single T cell receptor (beta chain). The data belong to a study of blood T cell repertoires in COVID-19. Overall study: Material from acute and convalescent COVID-19 was sourced from the United States, Italy and Spain. T cells, B-cell-depleted T cells, or PBMCs provided the cDNA or gDNA that served as material.

Authors' analysis steps: How many nucleated cells were present was estimated from reference gene primer amplification. Profiling relied on immunoSEQ multiplex PCR, and the TCRdb table lists in-frame clones only, not all of them. V and J calls plus clone size are reproduced from that table; the DNA served to infer D and trimming. The table lists around 70,000 clones, about 90% of them singletons. This CDR3 region has 12 residues. V lost 6 bases, J lost 5 bases, and 7 bases lay in between. Germline values: CDR1 LGHNT, CDR2 FRNRAP. This receptor was obtained from a human donor in a cohort sampled during active COVID-19. The chain recombines TRBV12-5 with TRBJ2-2; D call uncertain. Sequences were obtained from peripheral blood. Written as DNA, the CDR3 is TGTGCTAGTGGCCAGGTAACCGGGGAGCTGTTTTTT. Translating gives CASGQVTGELFF.